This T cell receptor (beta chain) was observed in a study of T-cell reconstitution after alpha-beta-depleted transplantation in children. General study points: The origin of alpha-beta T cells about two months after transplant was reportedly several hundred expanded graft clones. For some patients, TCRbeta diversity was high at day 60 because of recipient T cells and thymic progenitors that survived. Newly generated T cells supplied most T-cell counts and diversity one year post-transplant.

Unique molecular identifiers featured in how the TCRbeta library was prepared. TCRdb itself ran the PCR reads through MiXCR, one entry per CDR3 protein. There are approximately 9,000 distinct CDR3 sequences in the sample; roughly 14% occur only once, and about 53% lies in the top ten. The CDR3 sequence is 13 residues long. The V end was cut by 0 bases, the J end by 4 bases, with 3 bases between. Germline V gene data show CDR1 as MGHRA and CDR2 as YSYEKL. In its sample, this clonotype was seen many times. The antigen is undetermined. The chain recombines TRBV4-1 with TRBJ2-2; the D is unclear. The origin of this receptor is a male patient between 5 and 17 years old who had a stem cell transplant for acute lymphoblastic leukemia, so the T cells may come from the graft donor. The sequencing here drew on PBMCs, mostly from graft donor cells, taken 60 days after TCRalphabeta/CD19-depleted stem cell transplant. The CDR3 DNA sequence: TGCGCCAGCAGCCAAGAACCCACCGGGGAGCTGTTTTTT. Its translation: CASSQEPTGELFF.